These T cell receptor beta chains were read from a single sample in a study of CD8+ T cells in alopecia areata. TCRdb keeps only in-frame clones here, not all; method: immunoSEQ multiplex PCR. Of about 160,000 clones in the sample, 50% to 70% are singletons; the top ten hold roughly 0.91%. This specimen consisted of CD4+ T cells sorted from blood, obtained at week 4, from a patient treated with tofacitinib. The receptors were sampled from a human donor with alopecia areata. CDR3s include the opening cysteine and the closing phenylalanine or tryptophan. The D gene is left open where the match is weak. Not all rows give a size; the values are once, few, many and, for expanded clones, a class.

D: TRBD2
size: .
J: TRBJ2-7
V: TRBV15
CDR3: CATSRGAGGEYEQYF
DNA: TGTGCCACCAGCAGAGGGGCCGGGGGGGAGTACGAGCAGTACTTC

D: .
size: few
J: TRBJ1-3
V: TRBV6-5
CDR3: CASSYTGTAGVNTIYF
DNA: TGTGCCAGCAGTTACACGGGGACGGCGGGAGTGAACACCATATATTTT

D: .
size: few
J: TRBJ1-1
V: TRBV4-2
CDR3: CASSQERGSAEAFF
DNA: TGTGCCAGCAGCCAAGAAAGGGGGTCGGCTGAAGCTTTCTTT

D: .
size: .
J: TRBJ2-5
V: TRBV11-2
CDR3: CASSLSPGETQYF
DNA: TGTGCCAGCAGCTTAAGTCCCGGGGAGACCCAGTACTTC

D: TRBD1
size: .
J: TRBJ1-1
V: TRBV12-5
CDR3: CASGSGQGLVAFF
DNA: TGTGCTAGTGGATCGGGACAGGGATTGGTAGCTTTCTTT

D: .
size: .
J: TRBJ1-2
V: TRBV25-1
CDR3: CASEQGPNYGYTF
DNA: TGTGCCAGCGAACAGGGACCTAACTATGGCTACACCTTC

D: TRBD2
size: .
J: TRBJ2-3
V: TRBV15
CDR3: CATGRGTSGRRDTQYF
DNA: TGTGCCACCGGCCGAGGGACTAGCGGAAGGAGAGATACGCAGTATTTT

D: .
size: .
J: TRBJ2-6
V: TRBV2
CDR3: CASMSGLSSGANVLTF
DNA: TGTGCCAGCATGTCGGGACTTAGCTCTGGGGCCAACGTCCTGACTTTC

D: .
size: .
J: TRBJ2-3
V: TRBV2
CDR3: CASSAQRDTQYF
DNA: TGTGCCAGCAGCGCCCAGCGAGATACGCAGTATTTT

D: .
size: .
J: TRBJ1-1
V: TRBV5-1
CDR3: CASSDGHPNTEAFF
DNA: TGCGCCAGCAGCGATGGACATCCGAACACTGAAGCTTTCTTT

D: .
size: .
J: TRBJ1-2
V: TRBV9
CDR3: CASSVDQAASGYTF
DNA: TGTGCCAGCAGCGTAGATCAGGCAGCCTCTGGCTACACCTTC

D: .
size: .
J: TRBJ1-1
V: TRBV29-1
CDR3: CSVRENTEAFF
DNA: TGCAGCGTTAGGGAGAACACTGAAGCTTTCTTT

D: TRBD1
size: .
J: TRBJ1-5
V: TRBV7-9
CDR3: CASSWDSGGGQPQHF
DNA: TGTGCCAGCAGCTGGGACTCAGGGGGCGGTCAGCCCCAGCATTTT